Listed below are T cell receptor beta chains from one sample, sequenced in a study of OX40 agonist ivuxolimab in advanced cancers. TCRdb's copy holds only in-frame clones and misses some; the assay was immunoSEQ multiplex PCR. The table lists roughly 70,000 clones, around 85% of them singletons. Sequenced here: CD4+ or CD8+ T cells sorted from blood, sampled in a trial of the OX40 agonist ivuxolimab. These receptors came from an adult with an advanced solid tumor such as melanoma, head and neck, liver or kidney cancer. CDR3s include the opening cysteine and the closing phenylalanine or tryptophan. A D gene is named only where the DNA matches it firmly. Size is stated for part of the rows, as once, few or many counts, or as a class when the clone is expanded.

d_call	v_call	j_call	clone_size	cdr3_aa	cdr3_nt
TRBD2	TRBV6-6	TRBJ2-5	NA	CASSRTSAQETQYF	TGTGCCAGCAGTAGGACTAGCGCCCAAGAGACCCAGTACTTC
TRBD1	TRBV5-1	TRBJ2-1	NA	CASSQGTDYNEQFF	TGCGCCAGCAGCCAGGGGACAGATTACAATGAGCAGTTCTTC
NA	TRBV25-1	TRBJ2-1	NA	CASSPLGLAASGQFF	TGTGCCAGCAGTCCTCTAGGGTTGGCAGCAAGCGGGCAGTTCTTC
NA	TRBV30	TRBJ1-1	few	CAWRGLGGTEAFF	TGTGCCTGGAGGGGACTGGGCGGCACTGAAGCTTTCTTT
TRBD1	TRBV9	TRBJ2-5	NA	CASSPTGGQGHPETQYF	TGTGCCAGCAGCCCCACCGGAGGACAGGGACACCCGGAGACCCAGTACTTC
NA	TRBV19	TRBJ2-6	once	CASSRPQRPSGANVLTF	TGTGCCAGTAGTAGACCCCAGAGACCCTCTGGGGCCAACGTCCTGACTTTC
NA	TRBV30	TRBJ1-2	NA	CAWTGIGYGYTF	TGTGCCTGGACAGGTATCGGCTATGGCTACACCTTC
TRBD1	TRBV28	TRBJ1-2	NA	CASRRGQPIYGYTF	TGTGCCAGCAGACGGGGACAGCCAATCTATGGCTACACCTTC
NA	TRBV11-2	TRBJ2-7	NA	CASSRATTAGKQYF	TGTGCCAGCAGCCGAGCGACGACGGCCGGAAAGCAGTACTTC
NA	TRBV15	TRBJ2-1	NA	CATSGATGYNEQFF	TGTGCCACCAGCGGGGCGACGGGGTACAATGAGCAGTTCTTC
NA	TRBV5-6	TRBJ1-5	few	CASSLQGYQPQHF	TGTGCCAGCAGCCTACAGGGTTATCAGCCCCAGCATTTT
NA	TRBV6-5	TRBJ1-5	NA	CASSGRGRGNQPQHF	TGTGCCAGCAGCGGCCGAGGAAGGGGGAATCAGCCCCAGCATTTT
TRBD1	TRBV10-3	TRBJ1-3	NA	CAIRATGGTGNTIYF	TGTGCCATCAGGGCGACAGGGGGAACTGGAAACACCATATATTTT
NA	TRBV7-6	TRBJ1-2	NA	CASSLRGDYGYTF	TGTGCCAGCAGCTTAAGGGGGGACTATGGCTACACCTTC
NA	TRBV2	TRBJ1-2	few	CASVENYGYTF	TGTGCCAGCGTAGAAAACTATGGCTACACCTTC
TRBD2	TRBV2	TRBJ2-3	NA	CASRGLAGVSDTQYF	TGTGCCAGCAGGGGACTAGCGGGAGTATCAGATACGCAGTATTTT
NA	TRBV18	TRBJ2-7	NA	CASSPIGPGSSYEQYF	TGTGCCAGCTCACCCATCGGTCCAGGGAGCTCCTACGAGCAGTACTTC
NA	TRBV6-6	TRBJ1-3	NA	CASSYFGGLSGNTIYF	TGTGCCAGCAGTTATTTTGGGGGTCTCTCTGGAAACACCATATATTTT
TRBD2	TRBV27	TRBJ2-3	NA	CASSGEGLPPGPDTQYF	TGTGCCAGCAGTGGGGAGGGACTTCCCCCAGGGCCGGATACGCAGTATTTT
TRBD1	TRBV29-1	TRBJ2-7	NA	CSAGTGGYEQYF	TGCAGCGCCGGGACAGGCGGCTACGAGCAGTACTTC
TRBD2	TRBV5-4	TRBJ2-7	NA	CASSPRTSTSYEQYF	TGTGCCAGCAGCCCCCGGACTAGTACATCCTACGAGCAGTACTTC
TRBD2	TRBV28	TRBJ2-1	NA	CASSLWSSGRDEQFF	TGTGCCAGCAGTTTATGGTCTAGCGGGAGAGATGAGCAGTTCTTC
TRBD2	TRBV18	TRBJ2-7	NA	CASSPGLASYEQYF	TGTGCCAGCTCACCAGGACTAGCTTCCTACGAGCAGTACTTC
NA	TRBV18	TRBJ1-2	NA	CASSPPEVGGYTF	TGTGCCAGCTCACCACCGGAGGTTGGTGGCTACACCTTC
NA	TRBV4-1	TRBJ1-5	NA	CASSPDTYSNQPQHF	TGCGCCAGCAGCCCCGACACGTATAGCAATCAGCCCCAGCATTTT
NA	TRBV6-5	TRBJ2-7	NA	CASSRRPTYEQYF	TGTGCCAGCAGTCGAAGACCAACCTACGAGCAGTACTTC
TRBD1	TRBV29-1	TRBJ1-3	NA	CSVRGLTGNTIYF	TGCAGCGTTAGGGGGCTTACTGGAAACACCATATATTTT
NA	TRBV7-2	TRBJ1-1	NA	CASSLVTNTEAFF	TGTGCCAGCAGCTTAGTGACGAACACTGAAGCTTTCTTT
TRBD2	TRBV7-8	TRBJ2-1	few	CASRTSGYEQFF	TGTGCCAGCAGAACTAGCGGTTATGAGCAGTTCTTC
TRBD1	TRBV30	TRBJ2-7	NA	CALRGLLYEQYF	TGTGCCTTGAGGGGGCTCCTTTACGAGCAGTACTTC
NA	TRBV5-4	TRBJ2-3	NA	CASSLGGIGGDTQYF	TGTGCCAGCAGCTTGGGGGGGATAGGAGGGGATACGCAGTATTTT
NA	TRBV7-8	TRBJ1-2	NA	CASSPRTGPGYGYTF	TGTGCCAGCAGCCCCCGAACAGGGCCTGGCTATGGCTACACCTTC
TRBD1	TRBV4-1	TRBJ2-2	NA	CASSQITRGTGELFF	TGCGCCAGCAGCCAGATAACCAGGGGGACCGGGGAGCTGTTTTTT
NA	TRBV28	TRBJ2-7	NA	CASTGAPDEQYF	TGTGCCAGCACCGGGGCTCCCGACGAGCAGTACTTC
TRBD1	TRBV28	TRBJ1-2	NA	CASSLSDRVYGYTF	TGTGCCAGCAGTTTGTCGGACAGGGTCTATGGCTACACCTTC
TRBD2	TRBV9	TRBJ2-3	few	CASSGEGAGADTQYF	TGTGCCAGCAGCGGTGAGGGAGCGGGGGCAGATACGCAGTATTTT
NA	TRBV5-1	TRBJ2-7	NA	CASSERVSSYEQYF	TGCGCCAGCAGCGAGCGGGTGAGCTCCTACGAGCAGTACTTC
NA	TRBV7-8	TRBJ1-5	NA	CASSLVSGNQPQHF	TGTGCCAGCAGCTTAGTGTCGGGGAATCAGCCCCAGCATTTT
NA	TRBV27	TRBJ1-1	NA	CASSFKTLHTEAFF	TGTGCCAGCAGTTTTAAGACCCTGCACACTGAAGCTTTCTTT
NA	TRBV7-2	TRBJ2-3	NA	CASSLWGDTQYF	TGTGCCAGCAGCTTATGGGGGGATACGCAGTATTTT
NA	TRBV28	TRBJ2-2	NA	CASSLPAGSIGELFF	TGTGCCAGCAGTTTACCGGCAGGGAGCATCGGGGAGCTGTTTTTT
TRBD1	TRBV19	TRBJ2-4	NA	CASSILGQGSLAKNIQYF	TGTGCCAGTAGTATCTTGGGACAGGGTTCCCTAGCCAAAAACATTCAGTACTTC